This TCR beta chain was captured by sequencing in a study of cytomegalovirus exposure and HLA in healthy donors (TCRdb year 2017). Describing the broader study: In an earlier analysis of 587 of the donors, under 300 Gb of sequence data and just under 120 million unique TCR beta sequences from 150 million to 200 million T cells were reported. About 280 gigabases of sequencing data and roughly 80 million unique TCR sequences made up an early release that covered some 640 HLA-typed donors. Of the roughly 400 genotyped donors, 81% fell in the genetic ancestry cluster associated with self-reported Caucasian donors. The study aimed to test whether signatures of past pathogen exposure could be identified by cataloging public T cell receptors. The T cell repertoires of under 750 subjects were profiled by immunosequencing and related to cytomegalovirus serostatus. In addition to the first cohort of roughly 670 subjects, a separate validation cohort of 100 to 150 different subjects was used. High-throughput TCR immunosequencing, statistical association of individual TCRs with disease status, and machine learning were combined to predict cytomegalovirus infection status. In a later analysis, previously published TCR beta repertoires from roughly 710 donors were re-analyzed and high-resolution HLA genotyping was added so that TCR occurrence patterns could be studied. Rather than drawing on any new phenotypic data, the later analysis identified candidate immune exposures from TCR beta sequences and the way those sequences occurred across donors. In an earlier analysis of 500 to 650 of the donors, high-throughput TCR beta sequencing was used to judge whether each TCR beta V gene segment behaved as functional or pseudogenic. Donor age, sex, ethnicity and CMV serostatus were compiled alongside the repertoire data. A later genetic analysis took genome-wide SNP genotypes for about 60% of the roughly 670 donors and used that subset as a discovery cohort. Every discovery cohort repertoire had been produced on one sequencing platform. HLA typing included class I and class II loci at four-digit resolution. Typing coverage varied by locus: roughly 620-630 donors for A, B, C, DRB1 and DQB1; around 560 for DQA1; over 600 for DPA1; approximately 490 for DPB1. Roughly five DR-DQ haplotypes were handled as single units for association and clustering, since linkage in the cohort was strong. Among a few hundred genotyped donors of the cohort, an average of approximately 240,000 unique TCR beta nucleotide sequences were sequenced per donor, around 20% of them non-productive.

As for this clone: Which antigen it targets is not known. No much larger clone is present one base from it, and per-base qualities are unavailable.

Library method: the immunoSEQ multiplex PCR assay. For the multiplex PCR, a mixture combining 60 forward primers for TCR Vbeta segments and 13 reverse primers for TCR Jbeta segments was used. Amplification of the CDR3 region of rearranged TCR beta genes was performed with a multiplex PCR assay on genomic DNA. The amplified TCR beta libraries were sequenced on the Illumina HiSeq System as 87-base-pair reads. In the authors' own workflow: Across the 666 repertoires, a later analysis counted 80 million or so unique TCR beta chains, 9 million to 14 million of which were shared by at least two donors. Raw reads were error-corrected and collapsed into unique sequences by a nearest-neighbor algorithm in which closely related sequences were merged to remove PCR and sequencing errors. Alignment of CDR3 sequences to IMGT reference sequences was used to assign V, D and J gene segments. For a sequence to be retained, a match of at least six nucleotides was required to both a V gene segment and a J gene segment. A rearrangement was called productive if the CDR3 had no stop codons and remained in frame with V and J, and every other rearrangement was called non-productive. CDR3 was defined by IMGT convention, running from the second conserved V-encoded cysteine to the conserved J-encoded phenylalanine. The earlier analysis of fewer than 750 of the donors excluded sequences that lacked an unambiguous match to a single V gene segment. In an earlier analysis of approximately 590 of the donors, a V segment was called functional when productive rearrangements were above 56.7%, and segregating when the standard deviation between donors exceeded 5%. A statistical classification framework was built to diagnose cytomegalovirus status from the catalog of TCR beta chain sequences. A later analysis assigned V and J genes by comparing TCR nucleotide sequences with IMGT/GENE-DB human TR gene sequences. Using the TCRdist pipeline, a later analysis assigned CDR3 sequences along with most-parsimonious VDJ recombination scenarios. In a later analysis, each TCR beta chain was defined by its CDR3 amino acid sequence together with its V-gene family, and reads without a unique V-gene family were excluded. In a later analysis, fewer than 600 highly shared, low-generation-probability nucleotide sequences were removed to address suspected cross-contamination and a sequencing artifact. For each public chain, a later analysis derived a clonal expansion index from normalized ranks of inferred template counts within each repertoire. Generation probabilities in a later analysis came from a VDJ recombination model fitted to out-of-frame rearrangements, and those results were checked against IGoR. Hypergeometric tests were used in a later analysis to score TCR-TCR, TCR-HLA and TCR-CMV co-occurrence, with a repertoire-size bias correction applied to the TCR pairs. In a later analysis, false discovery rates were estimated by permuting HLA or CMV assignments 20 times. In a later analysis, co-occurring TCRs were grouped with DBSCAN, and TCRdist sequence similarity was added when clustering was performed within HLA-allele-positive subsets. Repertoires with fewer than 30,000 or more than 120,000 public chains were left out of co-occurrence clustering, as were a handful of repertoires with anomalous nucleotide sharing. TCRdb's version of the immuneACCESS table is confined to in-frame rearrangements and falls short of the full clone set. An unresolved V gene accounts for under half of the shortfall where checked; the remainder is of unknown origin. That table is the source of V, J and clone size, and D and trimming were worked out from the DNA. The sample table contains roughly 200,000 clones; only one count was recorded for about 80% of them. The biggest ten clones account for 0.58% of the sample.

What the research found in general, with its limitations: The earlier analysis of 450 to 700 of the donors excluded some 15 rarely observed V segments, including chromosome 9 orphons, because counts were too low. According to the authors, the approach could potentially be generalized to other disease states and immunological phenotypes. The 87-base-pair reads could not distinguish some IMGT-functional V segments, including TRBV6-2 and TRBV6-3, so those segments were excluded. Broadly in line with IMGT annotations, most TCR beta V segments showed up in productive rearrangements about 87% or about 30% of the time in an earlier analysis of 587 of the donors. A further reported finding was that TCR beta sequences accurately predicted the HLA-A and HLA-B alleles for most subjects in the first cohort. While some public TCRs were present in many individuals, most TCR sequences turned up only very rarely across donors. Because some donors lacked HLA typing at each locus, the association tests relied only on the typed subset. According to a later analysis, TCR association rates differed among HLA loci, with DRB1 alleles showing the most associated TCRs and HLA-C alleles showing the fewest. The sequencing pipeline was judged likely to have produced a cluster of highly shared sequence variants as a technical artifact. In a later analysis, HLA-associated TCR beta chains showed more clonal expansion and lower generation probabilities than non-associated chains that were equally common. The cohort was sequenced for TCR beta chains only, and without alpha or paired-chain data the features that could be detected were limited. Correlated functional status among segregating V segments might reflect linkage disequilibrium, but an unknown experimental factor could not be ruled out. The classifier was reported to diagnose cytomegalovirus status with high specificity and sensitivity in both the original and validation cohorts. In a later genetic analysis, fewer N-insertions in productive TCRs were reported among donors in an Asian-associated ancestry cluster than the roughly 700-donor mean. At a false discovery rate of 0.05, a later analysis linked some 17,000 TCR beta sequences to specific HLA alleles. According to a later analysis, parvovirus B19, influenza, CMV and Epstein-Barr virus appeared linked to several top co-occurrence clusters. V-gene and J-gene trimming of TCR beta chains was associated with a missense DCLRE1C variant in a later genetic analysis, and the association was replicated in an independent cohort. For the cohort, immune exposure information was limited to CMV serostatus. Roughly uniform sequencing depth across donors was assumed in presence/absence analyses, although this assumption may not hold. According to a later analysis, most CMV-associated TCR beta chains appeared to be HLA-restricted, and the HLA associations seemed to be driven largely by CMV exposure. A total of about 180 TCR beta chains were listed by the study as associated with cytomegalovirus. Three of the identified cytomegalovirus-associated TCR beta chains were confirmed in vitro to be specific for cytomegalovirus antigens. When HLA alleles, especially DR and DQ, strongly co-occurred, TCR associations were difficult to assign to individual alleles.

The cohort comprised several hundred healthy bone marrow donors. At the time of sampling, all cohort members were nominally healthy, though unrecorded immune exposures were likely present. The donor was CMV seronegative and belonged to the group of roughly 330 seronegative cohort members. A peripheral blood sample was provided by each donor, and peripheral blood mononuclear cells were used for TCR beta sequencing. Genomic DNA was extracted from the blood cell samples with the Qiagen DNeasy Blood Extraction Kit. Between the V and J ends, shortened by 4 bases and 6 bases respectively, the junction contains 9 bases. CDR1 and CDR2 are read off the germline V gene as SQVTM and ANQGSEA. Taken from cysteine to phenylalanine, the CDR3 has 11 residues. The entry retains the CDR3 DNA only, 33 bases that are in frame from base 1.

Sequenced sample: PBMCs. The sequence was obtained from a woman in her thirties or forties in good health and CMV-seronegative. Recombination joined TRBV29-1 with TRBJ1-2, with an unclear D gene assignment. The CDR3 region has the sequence CSVVLRDGYTF. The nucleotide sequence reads TGCAGCGTTGTTCTTCGGGATGGCTACACCTTC.